This T cell receptor (beta chain) was documented in a study of control samples from healthy donors and cancer patients. TCRdb's table, derived via immunoSEQ multiplex PCR, lists solely in-frame clones and lacks some. The table includes some 140,000 clones, approximately 92% detected once. The CDR3 has 15 residues. With 6 bases clipped from V and 4 bases from J, the junction kept 10 bases outside the gene matches. Per the germline V gene, CDR1 is MNHGY and CDR2 is SAAAGT. This clonotype was obtained from a man aged 25 to 40 in good health. The sequenced sample was blood. This chain connects TRBV6-8 to TRBJ1-2; 8 nucleotides match TRBD1. CDR3 bases: TGTGCCAGCAGACCAGACAGGGGTCGTGGCTATGGCTACACCTTC. This translates into CASRPDRGRGYGYTF.